The clone carrying this T cell receptor (beta chain) was found a few times. The repertoire was sequenced with immunoSEQ multiplex PCR; TCRdb's copy has only in-frame clones and lacks some. This sample yields around 5,000 clones, of which about 33% are seen a single time; around 29% belongs to the top ten. These data come from a study of graft-versus-host responses after intestinal transplantation. Researchers placed about 200,000 CFSE-labeled responder cells in culture with about 200,000 irradiated, violet-dye-labeled stimulator cells. Responder CD3+CD4+ and CD3+CD8+ cells that were proliferating and CFSE-low were sorted after the reaction. CDR1 is MNHEY, CDR2 SMNVEV, per germline (reference sequence). The V gene end was trimmed by 6 bases and the J gene end by 4 bases; junction bases not matched to a gene: 10. The length of the CDR3 is 15 residues.

The TCR was taken from a human patient who received an intestinal transplant. Sequenced here: alloreactive CD8+ T cells from a mixed lymphocyte reaction culture, sampled before intestinal transplant. Subset given: CFSE-low proliferating T cells sorted from approximately six-day pre-transplant mixed lymphocyte reaction (GvH or HvG direction). The chain employs TRBV27 and TRBJ2-7; TRBD1 matches at 9 bases. The CDR3 DNA reads TGTGCCAGCAGCCCGAACAGGGGGCTTGGGTACGAGCAGTACTTC. Translation: CASSPNRGLGYEQYF.